This passage covers 4 T cell receptor beta chains from one sample sequenced in a study of blood T cell repertoires in COVID-19. Method: immunoSEQ multiplex PCR; TCRdb's copy keeps in-frame clones and lacks some. The data contain 120,000 to 150,000 clones, about 80% of them singletons. Material for sequencing was PBMCs or T cells enriched from blood (not recorded which). These receptors all stem from a man aged 45-65 years in a cohort exposed to, infected with or recovered from COVID-19 (not recorded which).

V and J are TRBV3-1 (or the pseudogene TRBV3-2) and TRBJ1-1; D is possibly TRBD1 (6 bases). Between the trimmed V and J ends, which lost 1 base and 1 base, there was a span of 7 bases. This CDR3 is 14 amino acids long. Per germline, CDR1 LGHDT and CDR2 YNNKEL (reference sequence). The CDR3 nucleotides read TGTGCCAGCAGCCAAGTGACAGGGAACACTGAAGCTTTCTTT. Translation gives CASSQVTGNTEAFF.

The V call is TRBV29-1, the J call TRBJ1-2; maybe TRBD1 (5 bases). Deletions cut 3 bases from V and 5 bases from J, with 10 bases between. CDR1 and CDR2 (germline): SQVTM, ANQGSEA. The CDR3 has 12 residues. CDR3 sequence: CSVELAGYGYTF. DNA for the CDR3: TGCAGCGTTGAGCTCGCAGGGTATGGCTACACCTTC.

This chain links TRBV2 with TRBJ1-1; 8 bases line up with TRBD1. The CDR3 is 14 amino acids. Germline lookup yields CDR1 SNHLY and CDR2 FYNNEI. Trimming removed 6 bases from V and 1 base from J; junction bases left unmatched: 4. The CDR3 DNA follows: TGTGCCAGCAGCGCCAGGGGGCCGAACACTGAAGCTTTCTTT. Translation gives CASSARGPNTEAFF.

The gene calls are TRBV27 and TRBJ1-5, with unresolved D. Germline V CDR1 and CDR2: MNHEY, SMNVEV (reference sequence). The CDR3 covers 14 residues. The V end was cut by 8 bases, the J end by 0 bases, with 11 bases between. The CDR3 is CASAPGYSNQPQHF. CDR3 in DNA: TGTGCCAGCGCCCCGGGGTATAGCAATCAGCCCCAGCATTTT.